This T cell receptor beta chain was recorded in a study of blood T cell repertoires in COVID-19. Background on the study: Acute and convalescent COVID-19 specimens originated in the United States, Italy and Spain.

V was cut by 2 bases and J by 1 base, with 8 bases left in between. The CDR3 loop spans 15 amino acids. Germline CDR1 is SGHTA and CDR2 is FQGNSA. Clinical histories supplied by participants themselves formed the basis of cohort assignment. The repertoire was sequenced with immunoSEQ multiplex PCR; TCRdb's copy has only in-frame clones and lacks some. The table has a few hundred thousand clones, about four fifths seen once; the top ten hold around 6.5%. Sequencing was performed on PBMCs or T cells enriched from blood (not recorded which). The receptor's source is a woman between 40 and 55 years old who had recovered from COVID-19. This chain connects TRBV7-2 to TRBJ2-2, with D tentatively TRBD2 (5 bases). The DNA of the CDR3 is TGTGCCAGCAGCTTATCGAGCGGGAACACCGGGGAGCTGTTTTTT. Its translation: CASSLSSGNTGELFF.